The 5 T cell receptor beta chains presented below share a single source sample, sequenced in a study of PD-1 blockade in classical Hodgkin lymphoma. The protocol was immunoSEQ multiplex PCR, while the TCRdb copy is restricted to in-frame clones and leaves out a portion. The data hold about 28,000 clones, with about 86% observed a single time. Relapses following autologous stem cell transplantation were seen in all patients, with brentuximab vedotin exposure varying. Negative selection with magnets was how CD8+ T cells were isolated from the thawed PBMCs. The sequenced sample was CD8+ T cells from blood, obtained at baseline. These receptors all come from a human donor with classical Hodgkin lymphoma.

The chain uses TRBV28 and TRBJ1-4, with no clear D. The CDR3 is 14 residues long. The germline V gene has CDR1 MDHEN and CDR2 SYDVKM. V was clipped by 3 bases and J by 7 bases, with 12 bases between them. The CDR3 bases are TGTGCCAGCAGTTTTTCCCTTACTTTTGAAAAACTGTTTTTT. This gives the protein CASSFSLTFEKLFF. The variable domain in full, with the rest retrieved from reference TRBV28 and TRBJ1-4, is DVKVTQSSRYLVKRTGEKVFLECVQDMDHENMFWYRQDPGLGLRLIYFSYDVKMKEKGDIPEGYSVSREKKERFSLILESASTNQTSMYLCASSFSLTFEKLFFGSGTQLSVL.

The chain carries TRBV10-3 and TRBJ2-7, with D possibly matching TRBD2 (7 bases). Looked up from germline, CDR1 is ENHRY and CDR2 is SYGVKD. V was shortened by 0 bases and J by 7 bases, with 19 bases between the two germline ends. This CDR3 comprises 16 residues. The CDR3 loop reads CAISESRGGRAKEQYF. In nucleotides, the CDR3 is TGTGCCATCAGTGAGTCGAGGGGGGGTAGGGCTAAGGAGCAGTACTTC.

The genes are TRBV7-8 and TRBJ1-1; D uncertain. CDR3 size: 14 residues. Trimming removed 6 bases at V and 1 base at J, with 12 bases between. Germline assignment: CDR1 SGHVS and CDR2 FQNEAQ. The CDR3: CASRPLVTNTEAFF. CDR3 DNA: TGTGCCAGCAGGCCCTTGGTGACGAACACTGAAGCTTTCTTT.

This clone was picked up a small number of times. This chain's CDR3 is CAWSESYEQYF. The CDR3 nucleotides are TGTGCCTGGAGTGAGTCCTACGAGCAGTACTTC. The chain is built from TRBV30 and TRBJ2-7; D gene uncertain. Trimming cost V 1 base and J 1 base, with 2 bases left between them. Germline V gives CDR1 GTSNPN, CDR2 SVGIG (reference sequence). This CDR3 comprises 11 residues.

The rearrangement links TRBV18 to TRBJ2-5; 10 nucleotides agree with TRBD2. The CDR3 spans 15 residues. Trimming at V came to 3 bases and at J to 3 bases, leaving 4 bases not matched to a gene. Germline values: CDR1 KGHSH, CDR2 LQKENI. The CDR3 DNA reads TGTGCCAGCTCACCCTTCGGACTAGCGGAAGAGACCCAGTACTTC. As protein: CASSPFGLAEETQYF.